This T cell receptor (beta chain) was documented in a study of T cell responses to AZD1222 COVID-19 vaccine. Findings and caveats of the study: Only five to seven AZD1222 recipients were seropositive at baseline. Every sample of the repertoires postdated the peak T cell response.

As to this clone: Its target is not known.

CDR3 length equals 14 residues. The V gene's germline CDR1 is MNHEY and CDR2 SVGAGI. Trimming cost V 6 bases and J 3 bases; bases outside gene matches: 5. Sequencing used immunoSEQ multiplex PCR; TCRdb keeps in-frame clones, though not all of them. The repertoire consists of over 130,000 clones, with more than 75% occurring once and the leading ten covering around 3.1%. The V call is TRBV6-5, the J call TRBJ1-2; 9 nucleotides line up with TRBD1. Sequenced material: peripheral blood, taken 28 days after the second AZD1222 dose. The receptor was isolated from an adult who received the AZD1222 COVID-19 vaccine. In nucleotides, the CDR3 is TGTGCCAGCAGACGGACAGGGGCGGACTATGGCTACACCTTC. It specifies CASRRTGADYGYTF.